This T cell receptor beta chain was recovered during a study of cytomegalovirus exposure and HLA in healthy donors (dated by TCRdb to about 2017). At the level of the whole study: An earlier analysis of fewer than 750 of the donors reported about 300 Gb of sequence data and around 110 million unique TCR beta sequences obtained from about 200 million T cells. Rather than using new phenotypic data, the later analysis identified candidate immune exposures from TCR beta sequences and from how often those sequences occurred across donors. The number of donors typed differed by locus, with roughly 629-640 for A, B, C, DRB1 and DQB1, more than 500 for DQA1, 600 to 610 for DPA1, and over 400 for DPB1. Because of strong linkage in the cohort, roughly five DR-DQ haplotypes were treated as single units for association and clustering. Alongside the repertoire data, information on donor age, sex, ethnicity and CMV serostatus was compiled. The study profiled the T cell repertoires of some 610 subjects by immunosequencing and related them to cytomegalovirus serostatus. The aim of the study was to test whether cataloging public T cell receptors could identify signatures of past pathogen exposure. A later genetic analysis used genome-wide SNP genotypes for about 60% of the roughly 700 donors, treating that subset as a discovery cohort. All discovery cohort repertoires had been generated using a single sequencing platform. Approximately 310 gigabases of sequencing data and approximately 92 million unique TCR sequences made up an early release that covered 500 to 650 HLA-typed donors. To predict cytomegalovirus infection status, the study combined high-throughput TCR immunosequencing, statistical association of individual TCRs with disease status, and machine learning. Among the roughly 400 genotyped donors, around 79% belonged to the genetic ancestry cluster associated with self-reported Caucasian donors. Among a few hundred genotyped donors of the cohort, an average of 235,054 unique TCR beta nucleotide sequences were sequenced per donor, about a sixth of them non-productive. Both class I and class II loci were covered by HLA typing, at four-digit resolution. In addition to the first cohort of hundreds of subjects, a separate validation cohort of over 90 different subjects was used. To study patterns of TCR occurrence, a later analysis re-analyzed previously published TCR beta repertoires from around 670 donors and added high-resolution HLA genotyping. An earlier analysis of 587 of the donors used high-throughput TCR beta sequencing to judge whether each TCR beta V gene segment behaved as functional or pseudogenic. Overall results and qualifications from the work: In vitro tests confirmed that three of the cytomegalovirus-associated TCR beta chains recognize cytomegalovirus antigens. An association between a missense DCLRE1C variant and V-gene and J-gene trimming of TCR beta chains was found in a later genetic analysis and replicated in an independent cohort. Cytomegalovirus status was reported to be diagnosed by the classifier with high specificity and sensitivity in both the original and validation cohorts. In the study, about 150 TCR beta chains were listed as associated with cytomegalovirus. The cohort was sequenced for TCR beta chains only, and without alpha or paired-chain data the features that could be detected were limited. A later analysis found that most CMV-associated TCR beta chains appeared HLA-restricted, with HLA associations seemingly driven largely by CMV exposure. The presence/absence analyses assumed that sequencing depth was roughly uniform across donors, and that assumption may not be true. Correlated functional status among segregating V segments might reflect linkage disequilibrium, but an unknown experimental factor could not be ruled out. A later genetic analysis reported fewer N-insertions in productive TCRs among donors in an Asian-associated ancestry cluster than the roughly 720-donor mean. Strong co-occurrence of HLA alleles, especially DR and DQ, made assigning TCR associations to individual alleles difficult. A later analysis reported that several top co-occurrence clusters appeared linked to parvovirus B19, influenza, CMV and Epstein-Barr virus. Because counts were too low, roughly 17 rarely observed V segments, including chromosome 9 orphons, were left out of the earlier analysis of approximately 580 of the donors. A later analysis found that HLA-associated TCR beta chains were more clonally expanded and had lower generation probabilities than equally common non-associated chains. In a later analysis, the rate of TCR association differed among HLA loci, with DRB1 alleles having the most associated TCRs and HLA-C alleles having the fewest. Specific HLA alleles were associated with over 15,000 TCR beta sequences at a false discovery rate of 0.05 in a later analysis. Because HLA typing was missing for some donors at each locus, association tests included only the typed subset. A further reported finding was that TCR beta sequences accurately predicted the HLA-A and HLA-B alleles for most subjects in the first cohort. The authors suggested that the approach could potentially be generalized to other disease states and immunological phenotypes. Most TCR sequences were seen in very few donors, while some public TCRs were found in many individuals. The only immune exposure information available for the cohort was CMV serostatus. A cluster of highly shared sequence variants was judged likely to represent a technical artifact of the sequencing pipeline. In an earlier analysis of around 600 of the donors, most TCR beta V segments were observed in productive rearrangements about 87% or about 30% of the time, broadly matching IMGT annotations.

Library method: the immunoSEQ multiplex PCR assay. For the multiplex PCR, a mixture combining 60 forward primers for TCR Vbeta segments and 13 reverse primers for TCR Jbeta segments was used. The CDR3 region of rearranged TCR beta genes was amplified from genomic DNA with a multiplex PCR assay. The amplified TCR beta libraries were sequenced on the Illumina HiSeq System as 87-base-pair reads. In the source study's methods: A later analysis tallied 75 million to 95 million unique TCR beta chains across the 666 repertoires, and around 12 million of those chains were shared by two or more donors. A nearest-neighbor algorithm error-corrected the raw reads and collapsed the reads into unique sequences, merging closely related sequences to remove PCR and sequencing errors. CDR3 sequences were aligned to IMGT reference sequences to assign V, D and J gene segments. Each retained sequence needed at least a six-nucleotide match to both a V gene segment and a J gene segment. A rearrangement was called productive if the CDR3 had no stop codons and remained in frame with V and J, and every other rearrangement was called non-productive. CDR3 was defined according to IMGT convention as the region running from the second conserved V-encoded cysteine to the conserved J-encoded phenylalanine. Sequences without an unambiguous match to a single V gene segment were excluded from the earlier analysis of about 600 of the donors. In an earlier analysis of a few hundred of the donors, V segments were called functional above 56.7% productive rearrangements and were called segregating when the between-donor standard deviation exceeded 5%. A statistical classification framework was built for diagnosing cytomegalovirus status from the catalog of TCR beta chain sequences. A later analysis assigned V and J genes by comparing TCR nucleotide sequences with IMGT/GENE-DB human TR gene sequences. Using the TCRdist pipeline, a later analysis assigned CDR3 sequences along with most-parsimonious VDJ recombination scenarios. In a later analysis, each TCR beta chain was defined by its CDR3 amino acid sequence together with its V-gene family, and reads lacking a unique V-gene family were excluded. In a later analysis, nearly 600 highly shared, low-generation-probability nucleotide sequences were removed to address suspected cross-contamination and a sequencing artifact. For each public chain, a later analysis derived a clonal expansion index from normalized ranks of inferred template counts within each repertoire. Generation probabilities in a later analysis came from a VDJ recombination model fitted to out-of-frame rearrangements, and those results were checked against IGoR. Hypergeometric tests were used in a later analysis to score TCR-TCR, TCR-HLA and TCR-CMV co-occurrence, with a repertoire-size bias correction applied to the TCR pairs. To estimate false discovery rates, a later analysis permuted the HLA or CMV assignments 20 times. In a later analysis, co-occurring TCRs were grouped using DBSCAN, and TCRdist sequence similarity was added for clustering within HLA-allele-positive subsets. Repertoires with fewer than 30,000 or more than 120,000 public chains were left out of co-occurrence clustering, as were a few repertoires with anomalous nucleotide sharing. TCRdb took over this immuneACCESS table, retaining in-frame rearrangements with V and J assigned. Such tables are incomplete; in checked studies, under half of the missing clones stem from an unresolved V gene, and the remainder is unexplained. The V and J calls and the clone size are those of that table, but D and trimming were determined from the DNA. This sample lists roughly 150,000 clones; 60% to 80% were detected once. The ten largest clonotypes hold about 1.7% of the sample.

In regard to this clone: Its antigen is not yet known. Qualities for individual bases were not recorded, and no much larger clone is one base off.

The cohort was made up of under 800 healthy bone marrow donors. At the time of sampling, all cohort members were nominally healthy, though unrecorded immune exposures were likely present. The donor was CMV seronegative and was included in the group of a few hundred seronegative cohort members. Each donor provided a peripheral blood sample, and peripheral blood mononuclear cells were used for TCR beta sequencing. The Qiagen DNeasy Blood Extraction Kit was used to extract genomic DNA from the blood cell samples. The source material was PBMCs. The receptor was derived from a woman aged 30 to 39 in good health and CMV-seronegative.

The nucleotides are TGTGCCAGCAGCGCCGCGGTCGAATCACCCCTCCACTTT. It translates as CASSAAVESPLHF. Here the chain combines TRBV9 and TRBJ1-6; the D gene is unclear. V is pared back by 3 bases and J by 10 bases, with 11 bases lying between the germline termini. CDR1 and CDR2 were assigned from the germline V gene as SGDLS and YYNGEE. From its cysteine to its phenylalanine, the CDR3 spans 13 amino acids. Just CDR3 DNA is preserved here, 39 bases in frame from base 1.